The next 14 T cell receptor beta chains were all read from a single sample in a study of blood T cell repertoires in COVID-19. Data came from immunoSEQ multiplex PCR; TCRdb stores just in-frame clones and leaves some out. The top ten clones hold about 15% of a sample with about 160,000 clones, about four fifths of them seen once. The sample consisted of peripheral blood. These receptors all stem from an elderly woman with acute or convalescent COVID-19.

The rearrangement links TRBV2 to TRBJ1-5; D call uncertain. V dropped 5 bases and J dropped 0 bases, with 11 bases sitting between them. This CDR3 is 15 amino acids long. The germline V gene encodes CDR1 SNHLY and CDR2 FYNNEI. CDR3 region: CASSKRADSNQPQHF. The CDR3 DNA follows: TGTGCCAGCAGTAAGCGAGCAGATAGCAATCAGCCCCAGCATTTT.

The rearrangement uses TRBV19 and TRBJ1-2, with a weak D call TRBD1 (5 bases). From germline, CDR1 is LNHDA and CDR2 SQIVND (reference sequence). The CDR3 is 14 amino acids. Trimming removed 5 bases from V and 7 bases from J, with 17 bases in between. The CDR3 coding sequence is TGTGCCAGTAGTGGAGGGAGGGACGCTCCTGGCTACACCTTC. Its translation: CASSGGRDAPGYTF.

The rearrangement uses TRBV3-1 (or the pseudogene TRBV3-2) and TRBJ2-1, with D possibly TRBD1 on 5 matching bases. This CDR3 spans 16 amino acids. Germline V lookup: CDR1 LGHDT, CDR2 YNNKEL (reference sequence). V was cut by 1 base and J by 5 bases, with 15 bases left in between. The CDR3 DNA reads TGTGCCAGCAGCCAAGGAAAACTGGACAAGCACAATGAGCAGTTCTTC. It codes for CASSQGKLDKHNEQFF.

The chain recombines TRBV7-9 with TRBJ1-6; the match to TRBD1 covers 10 bases. The CDR3 length is 16 residues. V lost 3 bases, J lost 7 bases, and 6 bases stayed unmatched. Germline V gives CDR1 SEHNR, CDR2 FQNEAQ (reference sequence). The CDR3 coding sequence is TGTGCCAGCAGCTTGACCGGGACAGGGGTAAATTCACCCCTCCACTTT. It is translated as CASSLTGTGVNSPLHF.

The V gene is TRBV19, the J gene TRBJ1-1, with 12 bases matching TRBD1. The CDR3 runs 18 residues. V gave up 1 base and J gave up 2 bases; unmatched junction bases: 8. Germline values: CDR1 LNHDA, CDR2 SQIVND (reference sequence). CDR3 sequence: CASSIVWDRGRENTEAFF. CDR3 DNA sequence: TGTGCCAGTAGTATAGTTTGGGACAGGGGGCGCGAAAACACTGAAGCTTTCTTT.

The chain uses TRBV5-1 and TRBJ2-3; the match to TRBD2 covers 8 bases. CDR3 size: 15 residues. The trim removed 4 bases at V and 5 bases at J, leaving 9 bases unmatched. Germline-derived CDR1 and CDR2 are SGHRS and YFSETQ. CDR3 amino acids: CASSNPGLVRDTQYF. In nucleotides, the CDR3 is TGCGCCAGCAGCAACCCGGGACTAGTACGAGATACGCAGTATTTT.

The chain links TRBV28 to TRBJ1-6, with D possibly being TRBD1 (5 bases). Germline V CDR1 and CDR2: MDHEN, SYDVKM. CDR3 length: 14 residues. The ends were cut back, 4 bases at V and 4 bases at J, with 8 bases in the middle. CDR3 protein: CASSSGGYNSPLHF. The CDR3 DNA reads as TGTGCCAGCAGTTCTGGGGGGTATAATTCACCCCTCCACTTT.

This chain links TRBV7-9 with TRBJ2-2, with a weak D call TRBD1 (5 bases). Germline lookup yields CDR1 SEHNR and CDR2 FQNEAQ (reference sequence). The CDR3 is 16 residues long. V lost 2 bases, J lost 6 bases, and 16 bases lay in between. This CDR3 reads CASSLLWRQGAGELFF. Written as DNA, the CDR3 is TGTGCCAGCAGCTTACTGTGGCGGCAAGGGGCCGGGGAGCTGTTTTTT.

The CDR3 region has the DNA TGTGCCAGCAGTGGGGACAGGGGGGACACGAACACTGAAGCTTTCTTT. Encoded protein: CASSGDRGDTNTEAFF. The J gene is TRBJ1-1, the V gene TRBV27, with 11 bases that match TRBD1. This CDR3 comprises 16 residues. Trimming removed 5 bases from V and 1 base from J; junction bases left unmatched: 6. CDR1 is MNHEY, CDR2 SMNVEV, per germline (reference sequence).

This clone is a singleton in its sample. The chain uses TRBV7-9 and TRBJ2-1, with 7 positions matching TRBD1. J gave up 4 bases and V 11 bases, and 5 bases lay outside the gene matches. This CDR3 region has 12 residues. The V gene's germline CDR1 is SEHNR and CDR2 FQNEAQ (reference sequence). CDR3 loop: CAGRDSYNEQFF. CDR3 nucleotide sequence: TGTGCCGGCCGGGACAGTTACAATGAGCAGTTCTTC.

Comment on this clone: An end of the junction differs from the germline gene, which may be a read error. The chain links TRBV6-5 to TRBJ1-5, with D unresolved. Germline V gene data show CDR1 as MNHEY and CDR2 as SVGAGI. The CDR3 contains 12 residues. Written as DNA, the CDR3 is TGTGCCAGCAGTAACTCCGGCGGCGTCGAGCATTTT. Its protein product is CASSNSGGVEHF.

V is TRBV3-1 (or the pseudogene TRBV3-2) and J is TRBJ1-2; TRBD1 agrees at 12 bases. This CDR3 is built from 16 residues. The V gene's germline CDR1 is LGHDT and CDR2 YNNKEL (reference sequence). J was trimmed by 8 bases and V by 3 bases; bases with no gene match: 10. The CDR3 nucleotides read TGTGCCAGCAGCCACCGGGACAGGGGGCCCTCGCGAGGCTACACCTTC. Encoded protein: CASSHRDRGPSRGYTF.

In regard to this clone: A much larger clone lies one base from this, so it may be a read error. The V gene is TRBV7-9, the J gene TRBJ1-6, with TRBD1 matching over 10 bases. Trimming cost V 1 base and J 6 bases; bases outside gene matches: 0. The CDR3 has 15 residues. Germline V lookup: CDR1 SEHNR, CDR2 FQNEAQ (reference sequence). The CDR3 is CASSLGDRGNSPLHF. The CDR3 DNA follows: TGTGCCAGCAGCTTAGGGGACAGGGGTAATTCACCCCTCCACTTT. The full variable domain, completed using reference TRBV7-9 and TRBJ1-6, is DTGVSQNPRHKITKRGQNVTFRCDPISEHNRLYWYRQTLGQGPEFLTYFQNEAQLEKSRLLSDRFSAERPKGSFSTLEIQRTEQGDSAMYLCASSLGDRGNSPLHFGNGTRLTVT.

This chain connects TRBV28 to TRBJ1-2, with D possibly being TRBD1 (5 bases). Germline assignment: CDR1 MDHEN and CDR2 SYDVKM. Trimming cost V 8 bases and J 4 bases, with 17 bases left between them. This CDR3 contains 14 residues. The CDR3 region has the DNA TGTGCCAGCCTGTCCAGTGGCGGGGCCTATGGCTACACCTTC. This encodes CASLSSGGAYGYTF.